Listed below are T cell receptor beta chains from one sample, sequenced in a study of blood T cell repertoires in COVID-19. Data came from immunoSEQ multiplex PCR; TCRdb stores just in-frame clones and leaves some out. The sample lists approximately 30,000 clones, around 88% occurring once. Sequenced sample: peripheral blood. Receptors originate from a human donor in a cohort sampled during active COVID-19. Both conserved end residues are trimmed from each CDR3. Some rows mark clone size as missing; the rest say once, few, many or name a class of expanded clone.

ASSLGSGNIQY,TRBV5-1,.
ASSQRGGAPYNEQF,TRBV28,.
ASSYDQGGTDTQY,TRBV6-2/TRBV6-3,.
ASSNSDWATEAF,TRBV9,.
ASSGHRGRSTEAF,TRBV19,.
ASSLAAGEKLF,TRBV7-2,.
AISGGRAADTQY,TRBV10-3,.
ASSVSPTEDTEAF,TRBV9,few
ASSITSAGGYGYT,TRBV19,.
ASSHRGQSTDTQY,TRBV14,.
ASSPPQRGTQY,TRBV18,.
ASSVGPEETQY,TRBV9,.
ASSLRSGRAGELF,TRBV7-2,.
ASSPLRVRSEQY,TRBV27,.
ASSLTGQGETQY,TRBV11-2,.
ASSSPPWGGDLSNQPQH,TRBV19,.
ASSLARGRQNTGELF,TRBV5-1,.
ASKHPDRGLDGYT,TRBV11-2,.
ASSLLGGRETQY,TRBV13,once
ASSPRGGEGTGELF,TRBV7-9,.
ASSFPRGGDYEQY,TRBV7-9,few
ASSLVGLAGRTDTQY,TRBV7-2,.
ASTPRDTRVTEAF,TRBV19,.
ASSPSGSQETQY,TRBV18,once
APGRILRGNQPQH,TRBV19,.
ASSQFGTRDEQY,TRBV27,few
ASSQASGATDTQY,TRBV4-3,.
ATSGEGGHSTGELF,TRBV2,few
ASSYSSRTSGRASSTDTQY,TRBV6-2/TRBV6-3,.
ASSPRTGSNTEAF,TRBV6-4,.
ASSLLQYDNEQF,TRBV11-2,.
ASSLEGDPIWEQY,TRBV11-3,.
ASSPTGKHKNIQY,TRBV13,.
ASSQVLRQGGRYEQY,TRBV4-1,once
ASTHWDRINTGELF,TRBV3-1/TRBV3-2,.
ASSRGRLRERVTDTQY,TRBV19,.
ASSVGDTDTQY,TRBV9,.
ASSEEGTGPSTNEKLF,TRBV2,.
ASSLARDTILQETQY,TRBV5-1,.
ASSLGGGDTLH,TRBV27,few
ASSLSAGGYGYT,TRBV25-1,.
ASSQTGLAGREQY,TRBV4-3,.
ASTPGQGIQNSPLH,TRBV5-1,.
ASSFSLAGGETQY,TRBV27,.
ASSLSLAGSHFRETQY,TRBV11-3,.
ASSPPSGGFSYEQY,TRBV18,.
ASSSSSTFSGNTIY,TRBV7-6,.
ASSLWGTGDQETQY,TRBV28,.
ASSQDPGREGDQPQH,TRBV4-2,.
ASSLYPAREGGYT,TRBV28,.
ASSLWGRGSNQPQH,TRBV27,few
ASSPGWVQETQY,TRBV28,.
ASSEGQVTEAF,TRBV6-5,.